This T cell receptor beta chain was retrieved from a study of vaccination effects on CD4 cells after COVID-19. Culturing for about 10 days preceded CD4+ T cell isolation. From March to December 2020, the person had a SARS-CoV-2 infection that was confirmed by PCR. Two-dose BNT162b2 or mRNA-1273 vaccination was given to participants. Overall study results and limits: Clones of infection and vaccine origin contracted markedly late after vaccination.

The V and J ends lost 6 bases and 4 bases, in that order; junction bases with no gene match: 9. Germline V gene lookup returns CDR1 SGHTA and CDR2 FQGNSA. The CDR3 spans 16 residues. For this clone: Its antigen remains unknown.

Libraries were prepared by immunoSEQ multiplex PCR; TCRdb keeps only in-frame clonotypes and omits some of them. Counted here are roughly 46,000 clones, about 74% occurring once; the ten biggest clones make up about 5.4%. The input for sequencing was CD4+ T cells from PBMCs cultured without peptide, taken after COVID-19 vaccination. V gene TRBV7-2 combines with J gene TRBJ2-1; 10 bases map to TRBD2. The clonotype originates from a human donor who had a prior SARS-CoV-2 infection. The CDR3 DNA is TGTGCCAGCAGAGCAATAGCGGGGGGTTCTTACAATGAGCAGTTCTTC. It encodes CASRAIAGGSYNEQFF.